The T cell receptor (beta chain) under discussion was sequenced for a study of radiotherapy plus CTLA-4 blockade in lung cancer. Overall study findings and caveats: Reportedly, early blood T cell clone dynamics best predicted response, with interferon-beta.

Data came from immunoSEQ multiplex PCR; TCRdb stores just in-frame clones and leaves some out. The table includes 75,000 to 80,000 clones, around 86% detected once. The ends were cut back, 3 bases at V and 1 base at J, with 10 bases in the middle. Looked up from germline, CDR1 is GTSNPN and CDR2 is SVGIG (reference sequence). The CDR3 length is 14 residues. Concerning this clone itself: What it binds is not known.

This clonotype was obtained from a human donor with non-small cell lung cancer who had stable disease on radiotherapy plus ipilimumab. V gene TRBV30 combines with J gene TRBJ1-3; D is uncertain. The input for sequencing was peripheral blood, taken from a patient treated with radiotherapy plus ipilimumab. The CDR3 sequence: CAWRPVGSGNTIYF. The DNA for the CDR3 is TGTGCCTGGAGACCAGTCGGGTCTGGAAACACCATATATTTT.